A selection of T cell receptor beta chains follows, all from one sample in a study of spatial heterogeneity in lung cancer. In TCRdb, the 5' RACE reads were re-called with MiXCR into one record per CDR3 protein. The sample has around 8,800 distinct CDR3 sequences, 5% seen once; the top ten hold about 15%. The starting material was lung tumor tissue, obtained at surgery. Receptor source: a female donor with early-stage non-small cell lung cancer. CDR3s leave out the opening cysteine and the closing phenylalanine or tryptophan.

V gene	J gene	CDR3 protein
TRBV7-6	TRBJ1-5	ASSPGQGSNQPQH
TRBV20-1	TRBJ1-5	SATTGLEQPQH
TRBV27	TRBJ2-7	ASSSIRGRDEQY
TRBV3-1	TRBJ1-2	ASSQDEGLDGYT
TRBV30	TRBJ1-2	AWSWPNNYGYN
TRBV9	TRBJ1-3	ASSAGGTLSGNTIY
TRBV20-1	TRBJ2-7	SARSPSGKAEQY
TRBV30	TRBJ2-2	ACHGGHPTGELF
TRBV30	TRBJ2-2	AWSPGQTNTGELF
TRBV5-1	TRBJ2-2	ASSPRTYEAGELF
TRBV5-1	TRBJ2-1	ASSGGYRAGEQF
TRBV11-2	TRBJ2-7	ASSLGQPQY
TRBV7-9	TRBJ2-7	ASSPGTSGSREQY
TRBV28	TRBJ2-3	ASGLAELTDTQY
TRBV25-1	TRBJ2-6	ASSEGAGANVLT
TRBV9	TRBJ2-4	ASSVEGGQGDRNIQY
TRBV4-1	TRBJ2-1	ASSQDGAGYNEQF
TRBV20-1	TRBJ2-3	SARVAGPLTDTQY
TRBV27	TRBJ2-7	ASGQTPYEQY
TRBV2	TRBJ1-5	ASSETGTPNQPQH
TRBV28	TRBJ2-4	ASSLVAGVGKNIQY
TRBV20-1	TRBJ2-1	SARGRPGGDEQF
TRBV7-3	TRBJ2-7	ASSLTSNSYEQY
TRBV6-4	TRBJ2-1	ASSDRRANRNEQF
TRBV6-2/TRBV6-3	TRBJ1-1	ASSYSVGAVTEAF
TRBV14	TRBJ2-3	ASSQDQDRGTDTQY
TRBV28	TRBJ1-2	ASNEGGEYGYT
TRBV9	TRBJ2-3	ASSVGGYTDTQY
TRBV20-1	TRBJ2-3	SARDDGGYTDTQY
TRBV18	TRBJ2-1	ASSPSGGAYNEQF
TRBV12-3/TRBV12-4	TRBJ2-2	ASRGKARTGELF
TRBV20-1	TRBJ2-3	SAPPRVPSTDTQY
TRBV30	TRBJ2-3	AWSVPPTDTQY
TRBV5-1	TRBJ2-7	ASSPGQGTDEQY
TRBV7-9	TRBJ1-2	ASSRGTANYGYT
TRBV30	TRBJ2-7	AWSLGGEQY
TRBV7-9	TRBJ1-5	ASSLGGFNQPQH
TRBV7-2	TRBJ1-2	ASSLGLSSNYGYT
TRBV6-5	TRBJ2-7	ASSYSHGYYEQY
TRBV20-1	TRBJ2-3	SARDLREGADTQY
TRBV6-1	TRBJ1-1	ASGDRVTEAF
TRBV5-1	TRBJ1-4	ASSTGTVATNEKLF
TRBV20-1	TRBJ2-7	SARGQGFCLQY
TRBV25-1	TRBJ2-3	ASSGIGTNTDTQY
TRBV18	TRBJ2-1	ASSPRSEIVAYNEQF
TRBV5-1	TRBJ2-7	ASSLAGGSYEQY
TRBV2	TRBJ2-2	ASSVLAGVTGELF
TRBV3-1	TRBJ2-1	ASSQAGLAGGSEQF
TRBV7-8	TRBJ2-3	ASSPPGGASTDTQY
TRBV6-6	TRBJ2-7	ASGGTSGSYEQY
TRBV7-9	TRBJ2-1	ASSPGLRQTTYNEQF
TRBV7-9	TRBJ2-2	ASSLGPDSGELF
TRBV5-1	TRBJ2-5	ASSFQDGGETQY
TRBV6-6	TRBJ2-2	ASSLHLTRGADTGELF